The next 31 T cell receptor beta chains were all read from a single sample in a study of blood T cells in healthy people across ages. For the second PCR, which ran for about 6 to 12 cycles, a sample-barcoded 5' primer and a J-beta primer mix were used. TCRdb independently ran MiXCR on the 5' RACE reads; one entry per CDR3 protein. In the table there are about 830,000 distinct CDR3 sequences, nearly 60% of which are singletons. The sample was blood. These receptors all stem from a young man in good health.

The chain couples TRBV28 to TRBJ2-1; a weak D match, TRBD2 (6 bases). CDR3 length equals 14 residues. Per germline, CDR1 MDHEN and CDR2 SYDVKM. The ends were cut back, 6 bases at V and 0 bases at J, with 9 bases in the middle. The CDR3 nucleotides read TGTGCCAGCAGGGTCGGGGGCTCCTACAATGAGCAGTTCTTC. Its protein is CASRVGGSYNEQFF.

There are a few counts of this clonotype. The chain joins TRBV27 to TRBJ2-1, with TRBD2 matching 7 bases. Per germline, CDR1 MNHEY and CDR2 SMNVEV (reference sequence). Trimming at V came to 3 bases and at J to 1 base, leaving 0 bases not matched to a gene. This CDR3 has 14 residues. CDR3 sequence: CASSFSGSYNEQFF. Written as DNA, the CDR3 is TGTGCCAGCAGTTTTAGCGGGTCCTACAATGAGCAGTTCTTC.

The chain uses TRBV4-3 and TRBJ2-3; 13 bases are a match to TRBD2. CDR3 length: 15 amino acids. Trimming took 5 bases from V and 5 from J; bases not matched to a gene: 4. Per the germline V gene, CDR1 is LGHNA and CDR2 is YSLEER. The CDR3 nucleotides are TGCGCCAGCAGCTCACTAGCGGGAGGGGGAGATACGCAGTATTTT. Protein sequence: CASSSLAGGGDTQYF.

V usage is TRBV7-3 and J usage is TRBJ2-5; TRBD2 agrees at 13 bases. V shed 5 bases, J shed 5 bases, and the junction held 5 bases outside the gene matches. CDR1 is SGHTA, CDR2 FQGTGA, per germline. This CDR3 region has 15 residues. CDR3 DNA: TGTGCCAGCAGCCGGACTAGCGGGAGTTTCGAGACCCAGTACTTC. Translation gives CASSRTSGSFETQYF.

This clonotype came up once. The chain combines TRBV28 with TRBJ2-5, with a possible D match to TRBD2 (6 bases). Trimming removed 3 bases at V and 5 bases at J, with 13 bases between. The CDR3 totals 14 residues. CDR1 MDHEN and CDR2 SYDVKM come from the germline V gene. CDR3 amino acids: CASSLPGGTETQYF. CDR3 in DNA: TGTGCCAGCAGTTTGCCCGGAGGGACGGAGACCCAGTACTTC.

This clonotype has more than one count but fewer than ten. The gene calls are TRBV28 and TRBJ2-6, with D tentatively TRBD2 (6 bases). Between the trimmed V and J ends, which lost 6 bases and 0 bases, there was a span of 12 bases. The V gene's germline CDR1 is MDHEN and CDR2 SYDVKM. This CDR3 is 16 amino acids long. Here the CDR3 reads CASRSSGLSGANVLTF. The CDR3 coding sequence is TGTGCCAGCAGGAGTAGCGGCCTCTCTGGGGCCAACGTCCTGACTTTC.

This clonotype was found a few times. The V and J genes are TRBV6-6 and TRBJ2-7; tentatively, D is TRBD2 (6 bases). The V gene lost 2 bases and the J gene lost 7 bases, with 12 bases spanning the gap. There are 13 residues in the CDR3. Germline V gives CDR1 MNHNY, CDR2 SVGAGI (reference sequence). In DNA form, the CDR3 reads TGTGCCAGCAGTTACGGGGGGAGAGGTGAGCAGTACTTC. It codes for CASSYGGRGEQYF.

Turning to this clonotype: Relative to the germline gene, one junction end is altered; a read error may explain this. The CDR3 DNA follows: TGTGCCAGCAGGAATGGACAGAACACTGGAGCTTTCTTT. Translated: CASRNGQNTGAFF. The chain uses TRBV12-3 or TRBV12-4 and TRBJ1-1, with D possibly matching TRBD1 (6 bases). CDR3 size: 13 residues.

The V gene is TRBV28, the J gene TRBJ2-7; 10 nucleotides match TRBD2. Germline CDR1 MDHEN, CDR2 SYDVKM. Germline trimming cut 8 bases from V and 6 bases from J; bases unmatched to any gene: 16. This CDR3 has 16 amino acids. This CDR3 reads CASRGTSVYILGEQYF. The CDR3 region has the DNA TGTGCCAGCCGGGGGACTAGCGTATACATCCTAGGCGAGCAGTACTTC.

The chain uses TRBV27 and TRBJ2-1; no clear D gene. CDR3 length: 14 residues. V lost 5 bases, J lost 5 bases, and 13 bases lay in between. The germline V gene has CDR1 MNHEY and CDR2 SMNVEV (reference sequence). This CDR3 is CASSVRPRDNEQFF. CDR3 DNA: TGTGCCAGCAGTGTGCGGCCCCGCGACAATGAGCAGTTCTTC.

V gene TRBV7-9 combines with J gene TRBJ1-2; D gene ambiguous. CDR3 size: 17 residues. Trimming took 0 bases from V and 4 from J, leaving 18 bases between them. Germline values: CDR1 SEHNR, CDR2 FQNEAQ (reference sequence). The CDR3 loop reads CASSLALGQVTVYGYTF. For the CDR3, the DNA is TGTGCCAGCAGCTTAGCGCTCGGGCAAGTAACGGTCTATGGCTACACCTTC.

The V call is TRBV4-3, the J call TRBJ1-1; D is uncertain. Trimming took off 4 bases at V and 0 bases at J, with 6 bases between the two ends. The CDR3 is 13 residues long. Germline CDR1 is LGHNA and CDR2 is YSLEER. CDR3 sequence reads: CASSPLVNTEAFF. For the CDR3, the DNA is TGCGCCAGCAGCCCTCTAGTGAACACTGAAGCTTTCTTT.

V gene TRBV28 combines with J gene TRBJ2-7, with D perhaps matching TRBD1 (5 bases). This CDR3 has 14 residues. Trimming left V 1 base short and J 1 base short, with 8 bases between. CDR1 and CDR2 (germline): MDHEN, SYDVKM. CDR3 DNA sequence: TGTGCCAGCAGTTTATCTGCAGGGTCCTACGAGCAGTACTTC. Encoded protein: CASSLSAGSYEQYF.

The chain employs TRBV29-1 and TRBJ2-7; 9 bases align to TRBD2. Trimming cost V 6 bases and J 6 bases; bases outside gene matches: 6. The CDR3 has 12 residues. Per the germline V gene, CDR1 is SQVTM and CDR2 is ANQGSEA. The CDR3 here is CSVAGTSSEQYF. The DNA of the CDR3 is TGCAGCGTCGCAGGGACTAGCTCCGAGCAGTACTTC.

The genes are TRBV7-2 and TRBJ1-2; D is uncertain. The CDR3 is 13 amino acids. The V end lost 2 bases, the J end lost 9 bases, and 13 bases lay between the germline ends. Germline CDR1 is SGHTA and CDR2 is FQGNSA. CDR3 sequence: CASSLPFSGSYTF. The CDR3 DNA follows: TGTGCCAGCAGCTTACCGTTTTCGGGAAGCTACACCTTC.

The V and J genes are TRBV28 and TRBJ2-7; D is unclear. V lost 2 bases and J lost 5, with 13 bases in between. CDR1 and CDR2 (germline): MDHEN, SYDVKM. The length of the CDR3 is 14 residues. The chain's CDR3 is CASSLAEVWNEQYF. Written as DNA, the CDR3 is TGTGCCAGCAGTTTAGCCGAAGTCTGGAACGAGCAGTACTTC.

This sequence joins TRBV7-9 and TRBJ1-1; D gene unclear. Deletions cut 5 bases from V and 2 bases from J, with 12 bases between. The CDR3 is 14 residues long. Germline V lookup: CDR1 SEHNR, CDR2 FQNEAQ (reference sequence). The CDR3 loop reads CASSADVYNTEAFF. The DNA of the CDR3 is TGTGCCAGCAGCGCCGACGTCTACAACACTGAAGCTTTCTTT.

The chain employs TRBV7-9 and TRBJ2-1; the D is unclear. CDR3 length: 14 amino acids. With 3 bases removed from V and 6 bases from J, the gap between germline ends came to 12 bases. The V gene's germline CDR1 is SEHNR and CDR2 FQNEAQ (reference sequence). The CDR3 spells CASSFRSNPNEQFF. The CDR3 DNA reads TGTGCCAGCAGCTTCCGATCAAACCCCAATGAGCAGTTCTTC.

V and J are TRBV27 and TRBJ1-5; D uncertain. Germline-derived CDR1 and CDR2 are MNHEY and SMNVEV (reference sequence). The CDR3 consists of 15 residues. Trimming took off 4 bases at V and 2 bases at J, with 12 bases between the two ends. The CDR3 reads CASSSAALGNQPQHF. The CDR3 coding sequence is TGTGCCAGCAGTTCGGCAGCCCTAGGCAATCAGCCCCAGCATTTT.

This chain joins TRBV5-1 and TRBJ1-2, with D possibly being TRBD1 (5 bases). Germline V lookup: CDR1 SGHRS, CDR2 YFSETQ. Trimming pared 0 bases from V and 5 bases from J, leaving 17 bases between. The CDR3 sequence is 16 residues long. CDR3 sequence: CASSLEGAGRFYGYTF. CDR3 bases: TGCGCCAGCAGCTTGGAAGGTGCAGGGCGTTTTTATGGCTACACCTTC.

The rearrangement uses TRBV7-2 and TRBJ2-5, with TRBD2 as a possible D gene (6 bases). From germline, CDR1 is SGHTA and CDR2 FQGNSA. V dropped 3 bases and J dropped 4 bases, with 18 bases sitting between them. The CDR3 runs 16 residues. CDR3 protein: CASSFGGRGVGETQYF. The DNA of the CDR3 is TGTGCCAGCAGCTTCGGGGGTAGGGGAGTAGGAGAGACCCAGTACTTC.

The V and J genes are TRBV5-1 and TRBJ1-2, with D possibly matching TRBD1 (5 bases). Trimming took off 2 bases at V and 3 bases at J, with 11 bases between the two ends. The CDR3 spans 14 residues. Germline CDR1 reads SGHRS; CDR2 reads YFSETQ. CDR3 sequence reads: CASSFGGSDYGYTF. In DNA, the CDR3 is TGCGCCAGCAGCTTTGGGGGGAGCGACTATGGCTACACCTTC.

This sequence joins TRBV4-2 and TRBJ2-1, with 7 bases that match TRBD2. J gave up 7 bases and V 0 bases, and 3 bases lay outside the gene matches. This CDR3 is 14 amino acids long. The germline V gene encodes CDR1 LGHNA and CDR2 YNFKEQ. The CDR3 DNA is TGTGCCAGCAGCCAAGAACAAGCGGGGAATGAGCAGTTCTTC. Translating gives CASSQEQAGNEQFF.

The chain links TRBV6-6 to TRBJ1-2, with 7 bases lining up with TRBD1. The trim removed 4 bases at V and 1 base at J, leaving 9 bases unmatched. This CDR3 comprises 16 residues. The V gene's germline CDR1 is MNHNY and CDR2 SVGAGI (reference sequence). CDR3 coding DNA: TGTGCCAGCAGTTCGACAGGGAGCGGTGGTAACTATGGCTACACCTTC. It specifies CASSSTGSGGNYGYTF.

V usage is TRBV7-6 and J usage is TRBJ2-7; D assignment may be TRBD1 or TRBD2 (5 bases each). The germline V gene has CDR1 SGHVS and CDR2 FNYEAQ. V was trimmed by 1 base and J by 0 bases, leaving 10 bases between them. The CDR3 has 15 amino acids. This chain's CDR3 is CASSLDLGTSYEQYF. The CDR3 DNA reads as TGTGCCAGCAGCTTAGATCTGGGGACCTCCTACGAGCAGTACTTC.

This clonotype was picked up a small number of times. The rearrangement links TRBV11-1 to TRBJ2-1, with TRBD2 as a possible D gene (5 bases). The V and J ends lost 5 bases and 9 bases respectively, with 14 bases between them. The CDR3 contains 13 residues. The germline V gene has CDR1 SGHAT and CDR2 FQDESV (reference sequence). The CDR3 coding sequence is TGTGCCAGCAGCCCGCCCTTAGCGCCTGAGCAGTTCTTC. This gives the protein CASSPPLAPEQFF.

V gene TRBV2 combines with J gene TRBJ2-4, with unresolved D. Trimming took 6 bases from V and 1 from J, leaving 7 bases between them. Germline CDR1 is SNHLY and CDR2 is FYNNEI. The CDR3 is 13 residues long. CDR3 nucleotide sequence: TGTGCCAGCAGCAGCTCGGCCAAAAACATTCAGTACTTC. Protein: CASSSSAKNIQYF.

The V gene is TRBV7-2, the J gene TRBJ2-5, with D perhaps matching TRBD2 (5 bases). CDR3 size: 15 residues. CDR1 SGHTA and CDR2 FQGNSA come from the germline V gene. The V end was cut by 2 bases, the J end by 3 bases, with 13 bases between. The CDR3 DNA is TGTGCCAGCAGCTTATGGGTGGGAGTCAAAGAGACCCAGTACTTC. Translated, it gives CASSLWVGVKETQYF.

A few counts support this clonotype. The gene calls are TRBV7-9 and TRBJ1-2; tentative D call: TRBD1 (6 bases). The V gene lost 5 bases and the J gene lost 0 bases, with 16 bases spanning the gap. CDR3 length: 16 residues. Germline CDR1 is SEHNR and CDR2 is FQNEAQ (reference sequence). CDR3 nucleotides: TGTGCCAGCAGCCGTTACTCGACAGGAGCTAACTATGGCTACACCTTC. Translating it yields CASSRYSTGANYGYTF.

The chain employs TRBV5-1 and TRBJ2-5; D gene ambiguous. V was clipped by 4 bases and J by 0 bases, with 10 bases between them. CDR1 SGHRS and CDR2 YFSETQ come from the germline V gene. CDR3 length: 14 amino acids. CDR3 bases: TGCGCCAGCAGCACCGGACGAGACCAAGAGACCCAGTACTTC. Translation: CASSTGRDQETQYF.

V and J are TRBV20-1 and TRBJ2-5, with D tentatively TRBD1 or TRBD2 (5 bases each). The CDR3 is made up of 14 amino acids. The V gene's germline CDR1 is DFQATT and CDR2 SNEGSKA (reference sequence). The CDR3 loop is CSMIARQYQETQYF. The DNA for the CDR3 is TGCAGCATGATAGCGCGACAGTACCAAGAGACCCAGTACTTC.